A selection of T cell receptor beta chains follows, all from one sample in a study of cytomegalovirus exposure and HLA in healthy donors. Assay used: immunoSEQ multiplex PCR; TCRdb lists only in-frame clones, some missing. The sample comprises more than 90,000 clones, over 70% of which are singletons, and about 9.4% rests with the top ten. The sample comprised PBMCs. These receptors all stem from a man aged 50 to 60 in good health and CMV-seronegative. Each CDR3 is given with its conserved first and last residue. The D gene is left open where the match is weak. Rows give clone size only sometimes, using once, few, many, or a class for an expanded clone.

v_call	clone_size	j_call	d_call	cdr3_aa	cdr3_nt
TRBV10-2	-	TRBJ1-1	TRBD1	CASRGTENTEAFF	TGCGCCAGCAGGGGGACAGAAAACACTGAAGCTTTCTTT
TRBV4-3	-	TRBJ1-5	-	CASSQVVGRDQHF	TGCGCCAGCAGCCAAGTGGTCGGGAGGGACCAGCATTTT
TRBV19	-	TRBJ2-7	-	CASRGVSYEQYF	TGTGCCAGCCGCGGGGTCTCTTACGAGCAGTACTTC
TRBV6-1	-	TRBJ2-7	-	CASSGGTGRSYEQYF	TGTGCCAGCAGTGGTGGCACAGGGAGATCCTACGAGCAGTACTTC
TRBV2	-	TRBJ1-4	TRBD1	CASSADRGLEKLFF	TGTGCCAGCAGTGCGGACAGGGGGCTTGAAAAACTGTTTTTT
TRBV4-2	-	TRBJ2-2	TRBD1	CASRGTGGVTGELFF	TGTGCCAGCAGGGGGACAGGGGGCGTCACCGGGGAGCTGTTTTTT
TRBV7-6	-	TRBJ2-7	TRBD1	CASSFDRGYEQYF	TGTGCCAGCAGCTTCGACAGGGGCTACGAGCAGTACTTC
TRBV5-6	-	TRBJ2-3	-	CASSFKAGARADTQYF	TGTGCCAGCAGCTTTAAGGCGGGGGCAAGGGCAGATACGCAGTATTTT
TRBV7-3	-	TRBJ2-1	-	CSSSLAPSVAINEQFF	TGTTCCAGCAGCTTGGCTCCTAGTGTTGCAATCAATGAGCAGTTCTTC
TRBV18	-	TRBJ2-7	-	CASSPWSENGEQYF	TGTGCCAGCTCACCGTGGTCCGAGAATGGTGAGCAGTACTTC
TRBV28	-	TRBJ1-4	-	CASSSGGREGEKLFF	TGTGCCAGCAGTTCAGGTGGCAGGGAGGGGGAAAAACTGTTTTTT
TRBV27	-	TRBJ2-5	TRBD1	CASNRGLGETQYF	TGTGCCAGCAATAGGGGGCTAGGTGAGACCCAGTACTTC
TRBV6-5	once	TRBJ2-5	TRBD2	CASRTPGLPLGTQYF	TGTGCCAGCAGGACCCCGGGACTACCATTGGGGACCCAGTACTTC
TRBV5-5	-	TRBJ1-6	TRBD1	CASSEGQGSSPLHF	TGTGCCAGCAGCGAGGGACAGGGAAGTTCACCCCTCCACTTT
TRBV6-6	-	TRBJ2-7	TRBD1	CASSYSGTGFPYEQYF	TGTGCCAGCAGTTACTCCGGGACAGGGTTCCCCTACGAGCAGTACTTC
TRBV6-1	-	TRBJ2-7	TRBD1	CASSGQGYEQYF	TGTGCCAGCAGTGGACAGGGATACGAGCAGTACTTC
TRBV2	once	TRBJ2-2	-	CASSLTVNTGELFF	TGTGCCAGCAGCTTGACAGTGAACACCGGGGAGCTGTTTTTT
TRBV27	-	TRBJ1-1	-	CASTPVTGGGTEAFF	TGTGCCAGCACCCCTGTGACAGGCGGGGGCACTGAAGCTTTCTTT
TRBV21-1	once	TRBJ2-1	-	CASSKRLARNEQFF	TGTGCCAGCAGCAAAAGACTAGCCCGAAATGAGCAGTTCTTC
TRBV6-1	-	TRBJ2-7	-	CASKRGTHEQYF	TGTGCCAGCAAGAGAGGTACCCACGAGCAGTACTTC
TRBV28	-	TRBJ1-6	-	CASTLGRGNSPLHF	TGTGCCAGCACCTTGGGGCGAGGAAATTCACCCCTCCACTTT
TRBV7-8	-	TRBJ1-2	-	CASSSSPRNYGYTF	TGTGCCAGCAGCTCTAGCCCCAGGAACTATGGCTACACCTTC
TRBV7-3	once	TRBJ2-1	-	CASSPTPVNEQFF	TGTGCCAGCAGCCCCACCCCGGTCAATGAGCAGTTCTTC
TRBV30	-	TRBJ1-4	-	CAWSESSDEKLFF	TGTGCCTGGAGTGAGTCGTCAGATGAAAAACTGTTTTTT
TRBV2	-	TRBJ2-5	-	CASSEALRKTQYF	TGTGCCAGCAGTGAAGCGCTTAGAAAGACCCAGTACTTC
TRBV30	-	TRBJ2-1	TRBD2	CAWSTKRGQIRVNEQFF	TGTGCCTGGAGTACCAAGCGGGGGCAGATTAGGGTGAATGAGCAGTTCTTC
TRBV2	-	TRBJ2-2	-	CASSEVGTPARAGELFF	TGTGCCAGCAGTGAAGTAGGGACTCCCGCGAGAGCCGGGGAGCTGTTTTTT
TRBV7-2	-	TRBJ1-3	TRBD1	CASSLSGTGAGNTIYF	TGTGCCAGCAGCTTAAGCGGGACAGGGGCGGGAAACACCATATATTTT
TRBV18	-	TRBJ1-5	-	CASSSDSLNQPQHF	TGTGCCAGCTCATCGGACAGTCTCAATCAGCCCCAGCATTTT
TRBV9	few	TRBJ1-1	-	CASSGGPSGTEAFF	TGTGCCAGCAGCGGCGGGCCGTCGGGCACTGAAGCTTTCTTT
TRBV7-6	few	TRBJ2-6	TRBD2	CASSSKLAGVFTGANVLTF	TGTGCCAGCAGCTCCAAACTAGCGGGGGTTTTCACTGGGGCCAACGTCCTGACTTTC
TRBV14	-	TRBJ2-6	-	CASSSPRFDTRGSGANVLTF	TGTGCCAGCAGCTCCCCTAGATTTGATACCCGAGGGTCTGGGGCCAACGTCCTGACTTTC
TRBV6-1	once	TRBJ2-7	-	CASSRWQGSYEQYF	TGTGCCAGCTCCCGGTGGCAGGGTTCCTACGAGCAGTACTTC
TRBV6-5	-	TRBJ2-1	-	CASSYVVSSSYNEQFF	TGTGCCAGCAGTTACGTGGTGTCGAGCTCCTACAATGAGCAGTTCTTC
TRBV6-6	-	TRBJ1-1	TRBD1	CASSDGQVMSTEAFF	TGTGCCAGCAGTGACGGACAGGTAATGAGCACTGAAGCTTTCTTT
TRBV5-1	-	TRBJ2-1	TRBD1	CASRTGDNNEQFF	TGCGCCAGCAGGACAGGGGACAACAATGAGCAGTTCTTC
TRBV19	-	TRBJ2-5	-	CASSTTAGGKETQYF	TGTGCCAGTAGCACCACGGCAGGGGGGAAAGAGACCCAGTACTTC
TRBV28	-	TRBJ1-1	-	CASLRRNTEAFF	TGTGCCAGCCTAAGGAGGAACACTGAAGCTTTCTTT
TRBV27	-	TRBJ1-4	-	CASSLTGFEKLFF	TGTGCCAGCAGTTTAACAGGGTTTGAAAAACTGTTTTTT
TRBV27	-	TRBJ2-5	-	CASSPRTARGETQYF	TGTGCCAGCAGTCCACGGACCGCCCGCGGGGAGACCCAGTACTTC
TRBV4-2	-	TRBJ2-7	-	CASSLYMGGRNEQYF	TGTGCCAGCAGCCTATACATGGGGGGGCGAAACGAGCAGTACTTC
TRBV5-1	-	TRBJ2-3	-	CASSLAGFTDTQYF	TGCGCCAGCAGCTTGGCCGGGTTCACAGATACGCAGTATTTT
TRBV29-1	-	TRBJ2-3	-	CSIARVTDTQYF	TGCAGCATTGCCAGGGTCACAGATACGCAGTATTTT
TRBV2	-	TRBJ1-2	TRBD1	CASNIDRGNYGYTF	TGTGCCAGCAATATAGACAGGGGAAACTATGGCTACACCTTC
TRBV11-2	-	TRBJ2-7	-	CASSLDVGVREQYF	TGTGCCAGCAGCTTAGATGTCGGGGTAAGAGAGCAGTACTTC
TRBV7-3	-	TRBJ2-2	-	CASSLDPQGPNTGELFF	TGTGCCAGCAGCTTAGACCCTCAGGGGCCGAACACCGGGGAGCTGTTTTTT
TRBV28	once	TRBJ2-3	-	CASKKGHNTDTQYF	TGTGCCAGCAAGAAGGGACACAACACAGATACGCAGTATTTT
TRBV5-1	few	TRBJ2-3	TRBD2	CASSSKRGPTDTQYF	TGCGCCAGCAGCTCCAAGCGGGGGCCCACAGATACGCAGTATTTT
TRBV25-1	few	TRBJ1-1	TRBD1	CASSDDGDSLNTEAFF	TGTGCCAGCAGCGACGACGGGGACAGCTTGAACACTGAAGCTTTCTTT
TRBV5-1	-	TRBJ2-5	TRBD2	CASSLETSGALQETQYF	TGCGCCAGCAGCTTGGAGACTAGCGGGGCCCTTCAAGAGACCCAGTACTTC
TRBV29-1	-	TRBJ2-5	-	CSFQEGAVYQETQYF	TGCAGCTTTCAGGAGGGCGCCGTATACCAAGAGACCCAGTACTTC
TRBV28	-	TRBJ1-4	-	CASSSYSPGNEKLFF	TGTGCCAGCAGTTCCTACTCACCAGGGAATGAAAAACTGTTTTTT
TRBV7-9	-	TRBJ2-3	TRBD2	CASSLGGAGATDTQYF	TGTGCCAGCAGCTTAGGGGGAGCGGGGGCCACAGATACGCAGTATTTT
TRBV9	-	TRBJ1-4	-	CASSRGGDNEKLFF	TGTGCCAGCAGCAGAGGGGGGGATAATGAAAAACTGTTTTTT
TRBV14	few	TRBJ2-1	-	CASSQGLSNEQFF	TGTGCCAGCAGCCAAGGTCTGTCGAATGAGCAGTTCTTC